The text below deals with one T cell receptor beta chain. What it binds is unknown. These data come from a study of cytomegalovirus exposure and HLA in healthy donors. Overall study context: Across under 450 genotyped donors, just over 80% landed in the Caucasian-associated ancestry cluster.

Unmatched junction bases numbered 7, after V lost 0 bases and J lost 4 bases. Germline V CDR1 and CDR2: MNHEY, SVGAGI. The CDR3 covers 16 residues. 60 Vbeta and 13 Jbeta primers were used in PCR. This table comes from immunoSEQ multiplex PCR, and its TCRdb copy is limited to in-frame clones, with some not included. This sample has 110,000 to 150,000 clones, with over 75% found just once. Notes on the study in general: Later analysis placed DRB1 highest and HLA-C lowest in TCR association rates, which differed by HLA locus. Association of some 18,000 TCR beta sequences with HLA alleles was found at 0.05 false discovery rate in a later analysis. The study put 160 or so TCR beta chains on its list as cytomegalovirus-associated.

The chain carries TRBV6-5 and TRBJ2-3, with 7 bases aligning to TRBD2. Specimen: PBMCs. The TCR originated in a female donor in good health and CMV-seronegative. CDR3 DNA: TGTGCCAGCAGTTACTCGGGCGGGAGTGGGGCAGATACGCAGTATTTT. It translates to CASSYSGGSGADTQYF.